A single sample gave rise to the 5 T cell receptor beta chains below, sequenced in a study of CD8 T cells in Susac syndrome. It was with random hexamers that roughly 0.45 to 1 ug RNA was reverse transcribed. TCRdb ran MiXCR on the immunoSEQ multiplex PCR reads and lists one entry per CDR3 protein. The sample lists about 71,000 distinct CDR3 sequences, nearly 96% occurring once. Material for sequencing was CD4+ T cells from PBMCs. These receptors all stem from a human donor with multiple sclerosis.

The chain carries TRBV7-8 and TRBJ2-1; D is possibly TRBD1 (5 bases). Between the trimmed V and J ends, which lost 4 bases and 10 bases, there was a span of 14 bases. Per germline, CDR1 SGHVS and CDR2 FQNEAQ. The CDR3 has 13 residues. The CDR3 reads CASSSQGWREQFF. The CDR3 DNA follows: TGTGCCAGCAGCTCGCAGGGATGGAGAGAGCAGTTCTTC.

This rearrangement joins TRBV9 to TRBJ2-5; perhaps TRBD2 as D (5 bases). This CDR3 spans 14 amino acids. Germline loops: CDR1 SGDLS, CDR2 YYNGEE. Trimming cost V 0 bases and J 3 bases, with 9 bases left between them. For the CDR3, the DNA is TGTGCCAGCAGCGTAGGCGGGTACAAAGAGACCCAGTACTTC. The encoded protein is CASSVGGYKETQYF.

The V and J genes are TRBV12-3 or TRBV12-4 and TRBJ2-5, with D perhaps TRBD1 (5 bases). The CDR3 has 12 amino acids. V shed 4 bases and J shed 5 bases, with 8 bases lying between them. CDR3 sequence (DNA): TGTGCCAGCAGTTCCTCAGGGGAGACCCAGTACTTC. It is translated as CASSSSGETQYF.

For the CDR3, the DNA is TGCAGCGCTGGGGACCCGACTGGGGGATCGGAAAAACTGTTTTTT. Its protein is CSAGDPTGGSEKLFF. This sequence joins TRBV29-1 and TRBJ1-4, with D maybe TRBD1 (5 bases). V lost 7 bases and J lost 8, with 23 bases in between. Germline V lookup: CDR1 SQVTM, CDR2 ANQGSEA. The CDR3 spans 15 residues.

The chain combines TRBV4-1 with TRBJ1-5, with TRBD1 identical over 7 bases. The CDR3 extends over 17 amino acids. Per the germline V gene, CDR1 is MGHRA and CDR2 is YSYEKL. Germline trimming cut 2 bases from V and 2 bases from J; bases unmatched to any gene: 9. DNA for the CDR3: TGCGCCAGCAGCCAACCCAGGGGGACTGGGGGCAATCAGCCCCAGCATTTT. It encodes CASSQPRGTGGNQPQHF.